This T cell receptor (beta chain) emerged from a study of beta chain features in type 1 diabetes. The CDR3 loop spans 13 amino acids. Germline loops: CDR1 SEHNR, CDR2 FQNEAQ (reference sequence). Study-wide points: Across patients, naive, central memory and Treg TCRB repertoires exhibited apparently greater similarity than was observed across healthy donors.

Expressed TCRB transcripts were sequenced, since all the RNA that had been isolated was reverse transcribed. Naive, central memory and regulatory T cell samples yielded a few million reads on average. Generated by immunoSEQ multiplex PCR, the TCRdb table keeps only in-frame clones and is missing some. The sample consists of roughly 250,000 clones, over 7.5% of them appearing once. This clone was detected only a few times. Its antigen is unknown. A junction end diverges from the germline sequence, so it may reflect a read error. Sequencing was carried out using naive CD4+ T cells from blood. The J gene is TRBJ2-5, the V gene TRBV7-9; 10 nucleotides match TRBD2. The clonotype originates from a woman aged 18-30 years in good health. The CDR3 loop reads CASSRGLAVSSNF. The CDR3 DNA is TGTGCCAGCAGCCGAGGACTAGCGGTATCCTCGAACTTC.